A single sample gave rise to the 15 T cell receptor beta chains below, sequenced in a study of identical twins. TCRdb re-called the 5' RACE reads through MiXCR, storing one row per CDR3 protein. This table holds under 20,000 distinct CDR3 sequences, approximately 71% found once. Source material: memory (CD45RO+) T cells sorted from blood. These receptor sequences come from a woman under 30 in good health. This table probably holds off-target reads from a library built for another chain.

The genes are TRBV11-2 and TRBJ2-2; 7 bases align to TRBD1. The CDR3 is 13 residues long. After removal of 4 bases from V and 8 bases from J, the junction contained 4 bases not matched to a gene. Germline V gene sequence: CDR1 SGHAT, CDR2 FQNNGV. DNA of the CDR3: TGTGCCAGCAGCTCGACAGGGACGGGGGAGCTGTTTTTT. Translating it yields CASSSTGTGELFF.

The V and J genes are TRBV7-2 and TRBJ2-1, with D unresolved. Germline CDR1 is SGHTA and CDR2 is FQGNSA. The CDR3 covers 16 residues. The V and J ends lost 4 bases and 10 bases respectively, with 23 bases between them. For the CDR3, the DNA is TGTGCCAGCAGCTCCGGTGGGTCCTTAGCAGAAGGCGAGCAGTTCTTC. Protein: CASSSGGSLAEGEQFF. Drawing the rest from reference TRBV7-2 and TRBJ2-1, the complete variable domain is GAGVSQSPSNKVTEKGKDVELRCDPISGHTALYWYRQSLGQGLEFLIYFQGNSAPDKSGLPSDRFSAERTGGSVSTLTIQRTQQEDSAVYLCASSSGGSLAEGEQFFGPGTRLTVL.

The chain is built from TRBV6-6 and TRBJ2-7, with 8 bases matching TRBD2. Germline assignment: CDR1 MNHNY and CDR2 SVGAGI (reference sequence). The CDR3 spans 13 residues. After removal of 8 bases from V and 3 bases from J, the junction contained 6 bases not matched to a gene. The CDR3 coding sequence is TGTGCCAGCGCGGGAGGAGGAAGCTACGAGCAGTACTTC. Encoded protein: CASAGGGSYEQYF.

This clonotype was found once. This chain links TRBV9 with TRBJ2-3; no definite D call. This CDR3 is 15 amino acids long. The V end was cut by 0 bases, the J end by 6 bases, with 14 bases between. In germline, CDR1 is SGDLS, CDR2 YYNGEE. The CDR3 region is CASSVDVVLTDTQYF. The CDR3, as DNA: TGTGCCAGCAGCGTAGATGTAGTATTGACGGATACGCAGTATTTT. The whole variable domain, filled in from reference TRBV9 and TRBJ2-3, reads DSGVTQTPKHLITATGQRVTLRCSPRSGDLSVYWYQQSLDQGLQFLIQYYNGEERAKGNILERFSAQQFPDLHSELNLSSLELGDSALYFCASSVDVVLTDTQYFGPGTRLTVL.

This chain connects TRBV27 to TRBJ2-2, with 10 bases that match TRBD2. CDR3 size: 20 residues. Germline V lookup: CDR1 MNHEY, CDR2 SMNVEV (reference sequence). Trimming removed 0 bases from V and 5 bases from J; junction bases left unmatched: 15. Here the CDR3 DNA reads TGTGCCAGCAGTTTATCTTTTAGCGGGAGGCTGGGTGCGCGGACCGGGGAGCTGTTTTTT. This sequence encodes CASSLSFSGRLGARTGELFF.

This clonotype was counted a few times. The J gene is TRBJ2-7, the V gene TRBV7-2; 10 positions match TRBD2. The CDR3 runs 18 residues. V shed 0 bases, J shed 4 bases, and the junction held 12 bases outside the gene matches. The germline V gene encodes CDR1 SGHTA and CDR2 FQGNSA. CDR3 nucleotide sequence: TGTGCCAGCAGCTTAGCGGCGCTAGCGGGAGTCGCTATGTACGAGCAGTACTTC. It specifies CASSLAALAGVAMYEQYF.

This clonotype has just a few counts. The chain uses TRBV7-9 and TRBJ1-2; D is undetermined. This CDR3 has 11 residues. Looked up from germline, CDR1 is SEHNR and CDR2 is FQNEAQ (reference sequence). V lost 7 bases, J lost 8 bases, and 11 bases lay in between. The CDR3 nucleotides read TGTGCCAGCACCCAAATTGGAGGCTACACCTTC. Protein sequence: CASTQIGGYTF.

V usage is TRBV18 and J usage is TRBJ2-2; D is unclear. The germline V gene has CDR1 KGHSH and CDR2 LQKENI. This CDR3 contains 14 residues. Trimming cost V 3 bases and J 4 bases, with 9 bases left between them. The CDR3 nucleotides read TGTGCCAGCTCACCCGACACGGGCACCGGGGAGCTGTTTTTT. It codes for CASSPDTGTGELFF.

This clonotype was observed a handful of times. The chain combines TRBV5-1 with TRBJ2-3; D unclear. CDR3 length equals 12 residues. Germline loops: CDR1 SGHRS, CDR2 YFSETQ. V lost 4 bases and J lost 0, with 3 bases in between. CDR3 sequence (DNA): TGCGCCAGCAGCAAAAGCACAGATACGCAGTATTTT. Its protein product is CASSKSTDTQYF.

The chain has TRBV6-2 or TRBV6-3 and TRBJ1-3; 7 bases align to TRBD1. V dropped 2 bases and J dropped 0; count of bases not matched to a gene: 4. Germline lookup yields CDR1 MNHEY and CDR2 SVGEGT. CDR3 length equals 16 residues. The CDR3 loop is CASSYGQAASGNTIYF. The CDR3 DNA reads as TGTGCCAGCAGTTACGGACAGGCGGCCTCTGGAAACACCATATATTTT.

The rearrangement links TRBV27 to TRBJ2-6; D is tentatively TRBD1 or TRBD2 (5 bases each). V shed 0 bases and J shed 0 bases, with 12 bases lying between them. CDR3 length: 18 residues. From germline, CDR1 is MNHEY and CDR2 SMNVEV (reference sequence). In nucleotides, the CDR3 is TGTGCCAGCAGTTTATCGAGGGACCTAAGCTCTGGGGCCAACGTCCTGACTTTC. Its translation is CASSLSRDLSSGANVLTF.

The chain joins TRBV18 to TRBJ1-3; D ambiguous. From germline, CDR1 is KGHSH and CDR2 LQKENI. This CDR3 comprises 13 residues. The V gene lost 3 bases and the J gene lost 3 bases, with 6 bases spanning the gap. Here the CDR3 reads CASSPQVGNTIYF. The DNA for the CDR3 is TGTGCCAGCTCACCGCAGGTTGGAAACACCATATATTTT.

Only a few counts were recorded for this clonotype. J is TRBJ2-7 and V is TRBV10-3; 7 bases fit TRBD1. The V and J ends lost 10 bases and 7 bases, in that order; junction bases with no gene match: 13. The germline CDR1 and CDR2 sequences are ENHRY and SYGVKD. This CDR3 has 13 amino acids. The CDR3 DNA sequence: TGTGCCACCAAGACAGGGCTATTATGGGAGCAGTACTTC. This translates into CATKTGLLWEQYF.

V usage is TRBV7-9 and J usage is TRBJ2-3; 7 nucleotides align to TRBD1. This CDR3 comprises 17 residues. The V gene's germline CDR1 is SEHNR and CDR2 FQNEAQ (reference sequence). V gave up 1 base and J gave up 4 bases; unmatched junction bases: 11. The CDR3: CASSLEMVTGRADTQYF. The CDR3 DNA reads TGTGCCAGCAGCTTAGAAATGGTGACAGGGCGTGCAGATACGCAGTATTTT.

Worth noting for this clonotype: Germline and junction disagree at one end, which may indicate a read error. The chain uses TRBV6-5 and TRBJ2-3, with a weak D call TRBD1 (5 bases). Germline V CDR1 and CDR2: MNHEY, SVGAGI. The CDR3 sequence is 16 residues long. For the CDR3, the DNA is TGTGCCAGCAGCTACTGGGCAGGGCGGAACACAGATACGCAGTATTTT. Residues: CASSYWAGRNTDTQYF.